The rows below give T cell receptor beta chains drawn from one sample of a study of blood T cell repertoires in COVID-19. Sequencing used immunoSEQ multiplex PCR; TCRdb keeps in-frame clones, though not all of them. The data show 45,000 to 55,000 clones, more than 75% seen once. The sequencing sample was made of peripheral blood. The receptor set was obtained from an elderly woman with acute or convalescent COVID-19. The CDR3 runs from the conserved cysteine through the conserved F or W. A D gene is named only where the DNA matches it firmly. Clone size is not always given. Where it is, it says once, few, many or a class for expanded clones.

d_call,clone_size,j_call,v_call,cdr3_nt,cdr3_aa
-,-,TRBJ1-2,TRBV27,TGTGCCAGCAGTTTAGGTTCAGGCTCTAACTATGGCTACACCTTC,CASSLGSGSNYGYTF
TRBD1,-,TRBJ1-5,TRBV30,TGTGCCTGGAGTAGAGGACAGGGCATGAGCAATCAGCCCCAGCATTTT,CAWSRGQGMSNQPQHF
-,-,TRBJ1-1,TRBV5-1,TGCGCCAGCAGCTTTAGTACAGGGAACACTGAAGCTTTCTTT,CASSFSTGNTEAFF
-,once,TRBJ1-6,TRBV3-1/TRBV3-2,TGTGCCAGCAGCCACGGGACATATAATTCACCCCTCCACTTT,CASSHGTYNSPLHF
-,-,TRBJ2-7,TRBV30,TGTGCCTGGAGTGTAAGTAGAGAATACGAGCAGTACTTC,CAWSVSREYEQYF
TRBD1,-,TRBJ2-1,TRBV27,TGTGCCAGCAGTTTACGTCTTGGGACAGGGGGGTGGAATGAGCAGTTCTTC,CASSLRLGTGGWNEQFF
TRBD2,-,TRBJ2-3,TRBV10-2,TGCGCCAGCAGTGATAGCGGGGCAAGGTATACGCAGTATTTT,CASSDSGARYTQYF
-,-,TRBJ1-5,TRBV5-1,TGCGCCAGCAGCTTGTCAGGGGACGACAATCAGCCCCAGCATTTT,CASSLSGDDNQPQHF
TRBD1,-,TRBJ1-4,TRBV4-1,TGCGCCAGCAGCCTGGGACAGGGAGCAACTAATGAAAAACTGTTTTTT,CASSLGQGATNEKLFF
-,-,TRBJ1-4,TRBV5-1,TGCGCCAGCAGCTTGAGGGGGACAACTAATGAAAAACTGTTTTTT,CASSLRGTTNEKLFF
-,few,TRBJ1-5,TRBV9,TGTGCCAGCAGCGTAGGCGGGCGAAGCAATCAGCCCCAGCATTTT,CASSVGGRSNQPQHF
-,-,TRBJ2-5,TRBV6-6,TGTGCCAGCAGTTACTCGGGGGGAGTAGAGACCCAGTACTTC,CASSYSGGVETQYF
-,-,TRBJ2-5,TRBV5-1,TGCGCCAGCAGCTCCCAGGGCCCCCGGGAGACCCAGTACTTC,CASSSQGPRETQYF
-,once,TRBJ2-1,TRBV29-1,TGCAGCGTTGAAGATGACTCAAGTCCCAATGAGCAGTTCTTC,CSVEDDSSPNEQFF
TRBD2,once,TRBJ2-1,TRBV11-3,TGTGCCAGCAGCTCTAGCGGGGGCTCCTACAATGAGCAGTTCTTC,CASSSSGGSYNEQFF
-,-,TRBJ1-2,TRBV6-6,TGTGCCAGCAGCCTCGACGCCACGCTTCTCCTACAGGGCAGCGGCTATGGCTACACCTTC,CASSLDATLLLQGSGYGYTF
-,-,TRBJ2-1,TRBV10-3,TGTGCCATCAGTGTTCGCAGCGGAACCTACAATGAGCAGTTCTTC,CAISVRSGTYNEQFF
-,once,TRBJ2-5,TRBV5-1,TGCGCCAGCAAAACGTCAGCGGGTGGAAGAGGAGAGACCCAGTACTTC,CASKTSAGGRGETQYF
TRBD1,-,TRBJ1-5,TRBV10-3,TGTGCCATCAGTGAACAGGGGGCGTCTCAGCCCCAGCATTTT,CAISEQGASQPQHF
-,-,TRBJ2-1,TRBV2,TGTGCCAGCAGCCCCCGACAGGTCGAGGTCTTC,CASSPRQVEVF
-,-,TRBJ1-4,TRBV12-3/TRBV12-4,TGTGCCAGCACCCAGGGACATAATGAAAAACTGTTTTTT,CASTQGHNEKLFF
-,-,TRBJ2-1,TRBV28,TGTGCCAGCAGTTTGAGGCAGTACCTATACAATGAGCAGTTCTTC,CASSLRQYLYNEQFF
TRBD2,-,TRBJ2-5,TRBV5-1,TGCGCCAGCAGCGCCCCGGGGGGATTCCCGACCCAGTACTTC,CASSAPGGFPTQYF
TRBD1,-,TRBJ2-3,TRBV18,TGTGCCAGCTCACCAGAGGGGGCGGGCACAGATACGCAGTATTTT,CASSPEGAGTDTQYF
-,-,TRBJ1-1,TRBV13,TGTGCCAGCAGCTTAAGGGGGATGAACACTGAAGCTTTCTTT,CASSLRGMNTEAFF
TRBD2,once,TRBJ2-1,TRBV27,TGTGCCAGCAGTTCACTGACTAGCGGGAGAGCAACCTCCTCCTACAATGAGCAGTTCTTC,CASSSLTSGRATSSYNEQFF
-,-,TRBJ1-3,TRBV19,TGTGCCAGCCCCGCCTTGCGGTCTGGAAACACCATATATTTT,CASPALRSGNTIYF
-,-,TRBJ1-3,TRBV5-6,TGTGCCAGCAGACGAACGACAGAATCTGGAAACACCATATATTTT,CASRRTTESGNTIYF
TRBD1,-,TRBJ2-1,TRBV7-3,TGTGCCAGCAGCTCAGGGGGCTCCTACAATGAGCAGTTCTTC,CASSSGGSYNEQFF
TRBD1,-,TRBJ1-1,TRBV5-1,TGCGCCAGCAGCTTAACCGGGACAGGGGGAACTGAAGCTTTCTTT,CASSLTGTGGTEAFF
-,once,TRBJ1-2,TRBV30,TGTGCCTGGAGTCTTAACTATGGCTACACCTTC,CAWSLNYGYTF
TRBD2,once,TRBJ2-5,TRBV5-6,TGTGCCAGCAGCTTGAACGCGATAGCGGGAGGGCCGGGAGAGACCCAGTACTTC,CASSLNAIAGGPGETQYF
-,once,TRBJ1-2,TRBV6-5,TGTGCCAGCAGCCCCTCCGGGGAAAACTATGGCTACACCTTC,CASSPSGENYGYTF
TRBD2,-,TRBJ2-5,TRBV19,TGTGCCAGTAGGGCCCAGCGGGGTCAAGAGACCCAGTACTTC,CASRAQRGQETQYF
TRBD2,-,TRBJ2-6,TRBV28,TGTGCCAGCAGTTCGGGACTAGCGGGGGGACAAGGTGGGGCCAACGTCCTGACTTTC,CASSSGLAGGQGGANVLTF
-,-,TRBJ1-1,TRBV4-1,TGCGCCAGCAGCCAAGAGGTGCAGGGAGGCACTGAAGCTTTCTTT,CASSQEVQGGTEAFF
TRBD2,-,TRBJ2-2,TRBV3-1/TRBV3-2,TGTGCCAGCACTCCCCGGCTAGCGGGGAACACCGGGGAGCTGTTTTTT,CASTPRLAGNTGELFF
TRBD1,-,TRBJ1-2,TRBV6-4,TGTGCCAGCAGTTTGGGACAGGGGGGAGGCTACACCTTC,CASSLGQGGGYTF